This T cell receptor beta chain derives from a study of control samples from healthy donors and cancer patients. From germline, CDR1 is MGHRA and CDR2 YSYEKL. The CDR3 length is 17 residues. V dropped 3 bases and J dropped 0; count of bases not matched to a gene: 5. Sequenced by immunoSEQ multiplex PCR; TCRdb stores in-frame clones only, minus some. The sample carries about 79,000 clones, roughly 93% recorded once. Input material: PBMCs. This clonotype originated in a middle-aged woman with lung cancer. This chain links TRBV4-1 with TRBJ2-1; 10 nucleotides line up with TRBD2. The CDR3 DNA reads TGCGCCAGCAGCCATACTAGCGGGGTCTACTCCTACAATGAGCAGTTCTTC. This codes for CASSHTSGVYSYNEQFF.